This T cell receptor beta chain appears in the sequencing data of a study of blood T cells in healthy people across ages (dated by TCRdb to the mid-2010s). At the level of the whole study: In model experiments, template switching captured roughly one uniquely barcoded TCR beta cDNA molecule for every two T cells. The study measured age-related changes in TCR beta repertoire diversity using deep sequencing normalized with unique cDNA molecular identifiers. Donors were grouped into four age groups: young (average approximately 16 years), middle-aged (39), aged (around 60) and long-lived (approximately 81). Donors of different ages were randomly distributed across sequencing lanes to avoid experimental bias. For two donors (one aged 18 to 30 and one aged 80 or older), the study analyzed two additional independent replicas of 1 million unique cDNA reads from the same blood draw. Points the paper makes about the study in general: Compared with the aged group, the long-lived group had more naive CD4+ T cells, fewer expanded clones and increased TCR diversity, suggesting age selection. Total diversity estimates from one million sequenced T cells were considered lower bounds and underestimates. Observed TCR beta diversity correlated strongly with the percentage of naive T cells measured by flow cytometry. Because profiling used bulk unsorted PBMCs, naive and antigen-experienced compartments could not be compared conclusively. As age increased, observed TCR beta diversity per million T cells dropped in a roughly linear way, and a significant reduction was already evident by age 40. Because donor CMV infection status was unknown, age-related changes in expanded clonotypes were potentially confounded.

The roughly 38 donors, aged 6 to 90 years, were systemically healthy Caucasian individuals from Russia. Each donor gave about 9.8 milliliters of peripheral blood, drawn into EDTA-treated Vacutainer tubes. Ficoll-Paque density-gradient centrifugation was used to isolate PBMCs, with at least 6 million per sample. Total RNA was extracted from PBMCs with Trizol reagent, with at least 6 micrograms obtained per sample. For every donor, flow cytometry on a PBMC aliquot measured the percentage of naive CD45RAhigh/CD27high T cells. V is reduced by 7 bases and J by 4 bases, leaving a spacing of 16 bases between them. CDR1 and CDR2 (MNHNS, SASEGT) derive from the germline V gene. From the cysteine up to the phenylalanine, the CDR3 has a length of 14 residues. The CDR3 DNA has 42 bases and is translated from base 1. For this clonotype: The antigen this receptor binds is unknown. Nothing much larger sits one base from this clone, and base qualities are not available.

The library was produced with 5' RACE. Data came from an Illumina HiSeq 2500. A second about 7 to 12 cycle PCR used a sample-barcoded 5' primer and a J-beta primer mix. Each TCR beta cDNA molecule received a unique molecular identifier from a template-switch 5' adaptor carrying 12 random nucleotides. At least 2.5 million CDR3-containing paired-end reads were obtained from each sample. All of the RNA was converted into first-strand cDNA using the Mint cDNA synthesis kit, with a TRBC-specific oligonucleotide serving as the primer. Following uracil-DNA glycosylase treatment, a first 18-cycle PCR with universal primers M1SS and BC2_uni_R was performed on all cDNA. Concerning the study's data processing: Normalization of each sample was performed by random selection of 1 million high-quality reads, each carrying a distinct molecular identifier. Reads sharing molecular identifiers were discarded rather than binned into consensus sequences. MiTCR, run with a Q25 quality threshold and the strictest error-elimination algorithm, handled CDR3 identification, clonotype clustering and error correction. A nonparametric unseen species model with Euler transformation was used to estimate a lower bound on total TCR beta diversity. Using fastp trimming at Q25 and MiXCR clonotype assembly, TCRdb reanalyzed the public sequencing data and kept in-frame beta chains. Rows with a matching CDR3 protein are joined into one entry that keeps the most common DNA and genes. TCRdb assigned the V and J calls; the authors' analysis was not used. The sample table lists about 780,000 distinct CDR3 sequences, 46% of them with a count of one. Jointly, the top ten make up over 15% of the sample.

Source material: blood. The chain is encoded by TRBV6-1 joined to TRBJ1-1; the D gene identity is not certain. This TCR came from a man older than 75 in good health. The nucleotide sequence is TGTGCCAGCACCAACCGGGTAGGCGCCACTGAAGCTTTCTTT. It translates as CASTNRVGATEAFF.